This entry lists 12 T cell receptor beta chains sequenced from one sample in a study of cytomegalovirus exposure and HLA in healthy donors. The study ran its PCR with 60 Vbeta and 13 Jbeta primers. Clones were sequenced by immunoSEQ multiplex PCR, and TCRdb holds only the in-frame ones, with some missing. This table holds about 200,000 clones, 82% found once. The sequencing sample was made of PBMCs. These receptors came from a boy between 2 and 10 years old in good health and CMV-seronegative.

This chain uses TRBV9 with TRBJ1-6; TRBD1 agrees at 7 bases. Looked up from germline, CDR1 is SGDLS and CDR2 is YYNGEE. This CDR3 spans 15 amino acids. V trimming: 2 bases; J trimming: 10 bases; junction bases outside the gene matches: 9. The CDR3 nucleotides read TGTGCCAGCAGCGTCGACAGGGAGTCCGTGTCACCCCTCCACTTT. Amino acid sequence: CASSVDRESVSPLHF.

The V gene is TRBV19, the J gene TRBJ1-1, with a tentative D call TRBD1 (5 bases). The CDR3 length is 14 residues. Germline CDR1 LNHDA, CDR2 SQIVND (reference sequence). Trimming pared 5 bases from V and 5 bases from J, leaving 15 bases between. The CDR3 loop is CASSPPGRETEAFF. The CDR3 coding sequence is TGTGCCAGTAGTCCCCCGGGGCGGGAGACTGAAGCTTTCTTT.

The V gene is TRBV2, the J gene TRBJ2-3; a possible D gene is TRBD1 (5 bases). V was cut by 5 bases and J by 1 base, with 13 bases left in between. Germline assignment: CDR1 SNHLY and CDR2 FYNNEI. The CDR3 is made up of 15 amino acids. CDR3 DNA sequence: TGTGCCAGCAGTCAGGGTGTTTTTGGCACAGATACGCAGTATTTT. Protein: CASSQGVFGTDTQYF.

Worth noting for this clone: A junction boundary mismatches the germline segment, possibly from a read error. The same CDR3 also results from other DNA sequences found in this sample. The genes are TRBV6-5 and TRBJ1-5, with D perhaps matching TRBD1 (6 bases). This CDR3 is 13 amino acids long. CDR1 is MNHEY and CDR2 is SVGAGI in the germline V gene. The CDR3 coding sequence is TGTGCCAGCAGTCCCAGGGGCAATCAGCCTCAGCATTTT. Its protein is CASSPRGNQPQHF.

This clone was counted only a few times. V and J are TRBV19 and TRBJ1-2; 9 positions match TRBD1. J gave up 0 bases and V 4 bases, and 9 bases lay outside the gene matches. Germline CDR1 reads LNHDA; CDR2 reads SQIVND (reference sequence). CDR3 length: 17 amino acids. This chain's CDR3 is CASSTRTGAQSNYGYTF. The CDR3 DNA follows: TGTGCCAGTAGTACCCGGACAGGGGCGCAATCTAACTATGGCTACACCTTC.

This sequence joins TRBV27 and TRBJ1-2; perhaps TRBD1 as D (5 bases). V dropped 8 bases and J dropped 0 bases, with 19 bases sitting between them. The germline V gene encodes CDR1 MNHEY and CDR2 SMNVEV (reference sequence). The CDR3 length is 16 residues. This CDR3 reads CASAQGFRAANYGYTF. The CDR3 DNA reads as TGTGCCAGCGCACAAGGGTTCAGGGCAGCTAACTATGGCTACACCTTC.

Here the CDR3 reads CASSLGGGHSTDTQYF. The CDR3, as DNA: TGTGCCAGCAGCTTAGGCGGGGGCCATAGCACAGATACGCAGTATTTT. The J gene is TRBJ2-3, the V gene TRBV7-8; maybe TRBD2 (7 bases). V lost 1 base, J lost 0 bases, and 11 bases lay in between. Germline values: CDR1 SGHVS, CDR2 FQNEAQ. The CDR3 totals 16 residues.

V is TRBV6-5 and J is TRBJ1-2; the match to TRBD1 covers 9 bases. Per germline, CDR1 MNHEY and CDR2 SVGAGI. This CDR3 is built from 13 residues. V lost 5 bases to trimming and J lost 3 bases; unmatched junction nucleotides: 1. CDR3 coding DNA: TGTGCCAGCAGTCGACAGGGGGACTATGGCTACACCTTC. The encoded protein is CASSRQGDYGYTF.

The genes are TRBV11-3 and TRBJ2-1; 7 bases align to TRBD1. This CDR3 comprises 17 residues. Per the germline V gene, CDR1 is SGHNT and CDR2 is YENEEA. J was trimmed by 4 bases and V by 3 bases; bases with no gene match: 12. The CDR3 DNA reads TGTGCCAGCAGCTTTTACACAGGGGATATAGGATACAATGAGCAGTTCTTC. Protein product: CASSFYTGDIGYNEQFF. The full variable domain, rest sourced from reference TRBV11-3 and TRBJ2-1, is EAGVVQSPRYKIIEKKQPVAFWCNPISGHNTLYWYLQNLGQGPELLIRYENEEAVDDSQLPKDRFSAERLKGVDSTLKIQPAELGDSAVYLCASSFYTGDIGYNEQFFGPGTRLTVL.

The chain recombines TRBV19 with TRBJ2-7; no firm D call. V was shortened by 5 bases and J by 2 bases, with 10 bases between the two germline ends. The CDR3 has 13 amino acids. The V gene's germline CDR1 is LNHDA and CDR2 SQIVND (reference sequence). The CDR3, as DNA: TGTGCCAGTAGTTGGAGCCCCGCCTACGAGCAGTACTTC. It is translated as CASSWSPAYEQYF.

The chain has TRBV7-9 and TRBJ1-1; perhaps TRBD1 as D (6 bases). The V end was cut by 2 bases, the J end by 5 bases, with 9 bases between. The CDR3 is made up of 13 amino acids. Germline CDR1 SEHNR, CDR2 FQNEAQ (reference sequence). Here the CDR3 reads CASSLQGWTEAFF. The CDR3 DNA is TGTGCCAGCAGCTTACAGGGGTGGACTGAAGCTTTCTTT.

A few counts support this clone. V and J are TRBV6-5 and TRBJ1-1; maybe TRBD1 (6 bases). V gave up 6 bases and J gave up 6 bases, with 20 bases separating them. CDR3 length: 15 amino acids. The germline CDR1 and CDR2 sequences are MNHEY and SVGAGI. The CDR3 DNA reads TGTGCCAGCAGCCGCCGATCTACAGGGATCCCTGAAGCTTTCTTT. Encoded protein: CASSRRSTGIPEAFF.